This passage covers 16 T cell receptor beta chains from one sample sequenced in a study of identical twins. TCRdb passed the 5' RACE reads through MiXCR, listing each CDR3 protein once. This table has about 150,000 distinct CDR3 sequences, approximately 4% appearing once. Sample: memory T cells sorted from blood. The receptors come from a man aged 18 to 29 in good health.

This clonotype was seen ten or more times. In DNA, the CDR3 is TGTGCCAGCAGCTTGGTCGCGGGCGCCGCGGAGACCCAGTACTTC. Encoded protein: CASSLVAGAAETQYF. The chain uses TRBV5-5 and TRBJ2-5; tentatively, D is TRBD2 (5 bases). This CDR3 contains 15 residues. Germline V gene sequence: CDR1 SGHKS, CDR2 YYEKEE (reference sequence). Trimming removed 0 bases from V and 5 bases from J, with 14 bases in between.

This clonotype was found many times. V gene TRBV15 combines with J gene TRBJ2-7; 7 bases match TRBD1. Germline V gene lookup returns CDR1 LNHNV and CDR2 YYDKDF (reference sequence). The CDR3 has 14 residues. Germline trimming cut 4 bases from V and 2 bases from J; bases unmatched to any gene: 5. The CDR3 coding sequence is TGTGCCACCAGCACGATGGGACAGACCTACGAGCAGTACTTC. It yields the protein CATSTMGQTYEQYF.

This clonotype was seen a few times. The gene calls are TRBV12-3 or TRBV12-4 and TRBJ1-1; the D gene is possibly TRBD1 (5 bases). The CDR3 loop spans 15 amino acids. Trimming cost V 6 bases and J 2 bases, with 16 bases left between them. The CDR3 sequence: CASSPGGRVNTEAFF. The CDR3 nucleotides are TGTGCCAGCAGCCCCGGGGGGAGGGTTAACACTGAAGCTTTCTTT.

This clonotype was seen repeatedly, ten times or more. V gene TRBV25-1 combines with J gene TRBJ2-1; 7 nucleotides align to TRBD1. The CDR3 consists of 20 residues. Per the germline V gene, CDR1 is MGHDK and CDR2 is SYGVNS. The J segment lost 5 bases and the V segment lost 3 bases, leaving 22 bases of the junction unmatched. CDR3 sequence: CASSDSLGAPTGRTHNEQFF. As DNA, the CDR3 is TGTGCCAGCAGTGACTCCCTCGGGGCACCGACAGGGCGCACCCACAATGAGCAGTTCTTC.

This clonotype was observed at least ten times. The genes are TRBV29-1 and TRBJ2-5; D is possibly TRBD1 (5 bases). The ends were cut back, 8 bases at V and 3 bases at J, with 10 bases in the middle. The CDR3 spans 11 residues. Looked up from germline, CDR1 is SQVTM and CDR2 is ANQGSEA. CDR3 DNA: TGCAGCTACGGCAGGGAAGAGACCCAGTACTTC. As protein: CSYGREETQYF.

This clonotype appeared many times. For the CDR3, the DNA is TGTGCCAGCAGCCAACAGGGTTACAATGAGCAGTTCTTC. It specifies CASSQQGYNEQFF. This chain uses TRBV3-1 with TRBJ2-1; a weak D match, TRBD1 (5 bases). Germline assignment: CDR1 LGHDT and CDR2 YNNKEL (reference sequence). Trimming left V 2 bases short and J 4 bases short, with 6 bases between. The CDR3 totals 13 residues.

This clonotype was counted ten times or more. V usage is TRBV18 and J usage is TRBJ2-5; no definite D call. Germline CDR1 KGHSH, CDR2 LQKENI. V was shortened by 5 bases and J by 5 bases, with 9 bases between the two germline ends. The length of the CDR3 is 12 residues. The CDR3 loop reads CASSWPPETQYF. The DNA of the CDR3 is TGTGCCAGCTCATGGCCCCCGGAGACCCAGTACTTC.

This sequence joins TRBV7-8 and TRBJ2-7; 7 bases match TRBD2. Per the germline V gene, CDR1 is SGHVS and CDR2 is FQNEAQ. This CDR3 is 15 amino acids long. The V gene end was trimmed by 1 base and the J gene end by 3 bases; junction bases not matched to a gene: 6. DNA for the CDR3: TGTGCCAGCAGCTTAGAGCTGGGCGGGGGCTACGAGCAGTACTTC. Translated, it gives CASSLELGGGYEQYF.

The sample holds many counts of this clonotype. The chain combines TRBV4-2 with TRBJ2-2, with 11 bases fitting TRBD2. The ends lost 1 base at V and 6 bases at J; junction bases unmatched: 4. CDR3 length equals 16 residues. Germline V gene lookup returns CDR1 LGHNA and CDR2 YNFKEQ. The CDR3 loop reads CASSQATSGIPGELFF. DNA of the CDR3: TGTGCCAGCAGCCAAGCGACTAGCGGGATCCCCGGGGAGCTGTTTTTT.

This clonotype was recorded at least ten times. The J gene is TRBJ2-1, the V gene TRBV7-2; D perhaps matches TRBD2 (6 bases). V shed 8 bases and J shed 1 base, with 12 bases lying between them. CDR3 length equals 14 residues. Germline V gene data show CDR1 as SGHTA and CDR2 as FQGNSA. DNA for the CDR3: TGTGCCAGCCAAGCTGGGGGGTCCTACAATGAGCAGTTCTTC. It codes for CASQAGGSYNEQFF.

The sample holds many counts of this clonotype. The chain recombines TRBV20-1 with TRBJ2-2; 11 nucleotides agree with TRBD1. V lost 3 bases, J lost 4 bases, and 4 bases stayed unmatched. The CDR3 loop spans 15 amino acids. Germline loops: CDR1 DFQATT, CDR2 SNEGSKA (reference sequence). The DNA for the CDR3 is TGCAGTGCTAGCCCCGGGACAGGGGGCACCGGGGAGCTGTTTTTT. Its translation: CSASPGTGGTGELFF.

The chain recombines TRBV11-2 with TRBJ2-3; 8 positions agree with TRBD2. This CDR3 comprises 18 residues. Trimming cost V 5 bases and J 9 bases; bases outside gene matches: 22. Germline V gives CDR1 SGHAT, CDR2 FQNNGV. The CDR3 coding sequence is TGTGCCAGCAGCCTATTCGGACTAGCCGACGGGGGGGTGGGGACGCAGTATTTT. Protein product: CASSLFGLADGGVGTQYF. The full variable domain, in which reference TRBV11-2 and TRBJ2-3 provide the parts outside the CDR3, is EAGVAQSPRYKIIEKRQSVAFWCNPISGHATLYWYQQILGQGPKLLIQFQNNGVVDDSQLPKDRFSAERLKGVDSTLKIQPAKLEDSAVYLCASSLFGLADGGVGTQYFGPGTRLTVL.

This clonotype has at least ten counts. This chain links TRBV28 with TRBJ1-2; D is undetermined. CDR1 is MDHEN, CDR2 SYDVKM, per germline. The CDR3 runs to 13 residues. V dropped 5 bases and J dropped 5 bases, with 12 bases sitting between them. The CDR3 here is CASSINRGYGYTF. DNA for the CDR3: TGTGCCAGCAGTATCAACCGGGGATATGGCTACACCTTC.

The table lists this clonotype with many counts. This chain joins TRBV5-1 and TRBJ2-1; 15 bases line up with TRBD2. The CDR3 covers 18 residues. Germline values: CDR1 SGHRS, CDR2 YFSETQ. The J segment lost 3 bases and the V segment lost 4 bases, leaving 8 bases of the junction unmatched. CDR3 bases: TGCGCCAGCAGCCGGGGACTAGCGGGAGGTACTGGCTACAATGAGCAGTTCTTC. It is translated as CASSRGLAGGTGYNEQFF. Full variable domain (missing parts from reference TRBV5-1 and TRBJ2-1): KAGVTQTPRYLIKTRGQQVTLSCSPISGHRSVSWYQQTPGQGLQFLFEYFSETQRNKGNFPGRFSGRQFSNSRSEMNVSTLELGDSALYLCASSRGLAGGTGYNEQFFGPGTRLTVL.

This clonotype was observed many times. The gene calls are TRBV6-1 and TRBJ2-7; D may correspond to TRBD1 or TRBD2 (7 bases each). The CDR3 has 15 amino acids. V lost 6 bases, J lost 4 bases, and 19 bases lay in between. Per the germline V gene, CDR1 is MNHNS and CDR2 is SASEGT. The CDR3 protein is CASSLQQGRGYEQYF. The CDR3 DNA follows: TGTGCCAGCAGCCTGCAACAGGGGAGGGGGTACGAGCAGTACTTC.

This clonotype was picked up many times. The V and J genes are TRBV20-1 and TRBJ2-7; D assignment may be TRBD1 or TRBD2 (5 bases each). From germline, CDR1 is DFQATT and CDR2 SNEGSKA (reference sequence). V was pared by 5 bases and J by 8 bases, with 19 bases between. This CDR3 has 13 residues. The CDR3 coding sequence is TGCAGTGCTCCGGACACATCATCGGGGAAGCAGTACTTC. Translating gives CSAPDTSSGKQYF.